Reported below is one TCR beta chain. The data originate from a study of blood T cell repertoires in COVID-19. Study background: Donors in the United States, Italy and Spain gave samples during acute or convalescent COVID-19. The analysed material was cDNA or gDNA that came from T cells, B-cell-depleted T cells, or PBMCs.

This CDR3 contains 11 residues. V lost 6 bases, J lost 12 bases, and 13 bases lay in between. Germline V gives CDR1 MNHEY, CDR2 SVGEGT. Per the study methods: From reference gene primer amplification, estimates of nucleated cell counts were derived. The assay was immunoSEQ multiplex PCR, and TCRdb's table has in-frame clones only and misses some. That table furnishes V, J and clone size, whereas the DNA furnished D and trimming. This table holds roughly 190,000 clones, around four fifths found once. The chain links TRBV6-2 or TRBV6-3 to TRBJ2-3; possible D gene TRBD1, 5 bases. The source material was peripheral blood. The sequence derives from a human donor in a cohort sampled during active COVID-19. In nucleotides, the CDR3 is TGTGCCAGCAGCCAAGGACATATTCAGTATTTT. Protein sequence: CASSQGHIQYF.